This paragraph reports one TCR beta chain. Its specificity is not known. The sample is drawn from a study of beta chain features in type 1 diabetes. Study-wide points: Moderate but significant shortening of TCRB CDR3s was recorded in all four CD4+ subsets from Type 1 diabetes patients. VDJ junctions sequenced from type 1 diabetes patients showed fewer insertions and more deletions. The question of HLA type influencing TCRB rearrangement was one that remained unresolved here.

Germline values: CDR1 SGHNT, CDR2 YYREEE (reference sequence). Unmatched junction bases numbered 7, after V lost 2 bases and J lost 5 bases. The CDR3 covers 16 residues. Isolated RNA was reverse transcribed in full, so expressed TCRB transcripts were sequenced. Generated by immunoSEQ multiplex PCR, the TCRdb table keeps only in-frame clones and is missing some. The repertoire holds about 15,000 clones, with 76% as singletons. Researchers reported sorting CD4+ naive, central memory, regulatory and stem cell-like memory cells via CD45RO/CCR7/CD25/CD127/CD95/CD27. All of the sorted populations showed purity greater than 98%.

The chain is built from TRBV5-4 and TRBJ2-2; 9 bases are a match to TRBD2. This TCR was sampled from a woman aged 18-29 years with type 1 diabetes. Sequenced input: stem cell memory CD4+ T cells from blood. CDR3 region: CASSFLPAGGTGELFF. For the CDR3, the DNA is TGTGCCAGCAGCTTCCTGCCAGCGGGAGGAACCGGGGAGCTGTTTTTT.